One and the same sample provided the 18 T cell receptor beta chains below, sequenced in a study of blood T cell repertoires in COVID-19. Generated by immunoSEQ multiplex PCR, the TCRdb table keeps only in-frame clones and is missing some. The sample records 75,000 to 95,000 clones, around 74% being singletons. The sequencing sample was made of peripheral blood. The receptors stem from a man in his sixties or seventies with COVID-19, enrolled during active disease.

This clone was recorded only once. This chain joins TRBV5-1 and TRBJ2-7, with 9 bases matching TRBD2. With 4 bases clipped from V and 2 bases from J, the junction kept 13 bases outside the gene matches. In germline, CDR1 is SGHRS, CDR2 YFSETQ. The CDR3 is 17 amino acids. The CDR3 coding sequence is TGCGCCAGCAGCATCTCATCGACTAGCGGATTTCCCTACGAGCAGTACTTC. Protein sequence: CASSISSTSGFPYEQYF.

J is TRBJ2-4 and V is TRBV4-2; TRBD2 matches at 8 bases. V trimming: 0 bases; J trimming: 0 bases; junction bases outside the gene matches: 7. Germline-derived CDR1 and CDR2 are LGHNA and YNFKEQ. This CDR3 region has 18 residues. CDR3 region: CASSQDGRGLGAKNIQYF. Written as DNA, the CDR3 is TGTGCCAGCAGCCAAGATGGAAGGGGACTAGGAGCCAAAAACATTCAGTACTTC.

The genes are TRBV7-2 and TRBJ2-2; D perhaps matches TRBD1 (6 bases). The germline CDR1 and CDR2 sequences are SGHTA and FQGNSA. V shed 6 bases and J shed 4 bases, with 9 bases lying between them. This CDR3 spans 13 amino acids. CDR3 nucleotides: TGTGCCAGCAGTTCAGGGGCCACCGGGGAGCTGTTTTTT. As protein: CASSSGATGELFF.

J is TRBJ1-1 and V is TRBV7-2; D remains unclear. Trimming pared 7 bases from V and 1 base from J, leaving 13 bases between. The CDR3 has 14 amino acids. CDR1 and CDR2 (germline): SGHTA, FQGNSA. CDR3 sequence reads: CASTKDTWNTEAFF. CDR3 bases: TGTGCCAGCACCAAAGACACCTGGAACACTGAAGCTTTCTTT.

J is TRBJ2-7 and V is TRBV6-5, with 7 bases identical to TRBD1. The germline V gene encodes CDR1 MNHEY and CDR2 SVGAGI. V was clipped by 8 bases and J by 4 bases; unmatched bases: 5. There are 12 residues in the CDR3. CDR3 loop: CASQGVYYEQYF. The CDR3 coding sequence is TGTGCCAGCCAGGGGGTATATTACGAGCAGTACTTC.

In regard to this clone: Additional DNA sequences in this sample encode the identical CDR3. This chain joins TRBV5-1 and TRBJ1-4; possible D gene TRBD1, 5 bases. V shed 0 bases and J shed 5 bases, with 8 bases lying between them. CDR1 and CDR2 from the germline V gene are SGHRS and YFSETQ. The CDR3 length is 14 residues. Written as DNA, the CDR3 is TGCGCCAGCAGCTTGGGACAGACAAATGAAAAACTGTTTTTT. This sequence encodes CASSLGQTNEKLFF.

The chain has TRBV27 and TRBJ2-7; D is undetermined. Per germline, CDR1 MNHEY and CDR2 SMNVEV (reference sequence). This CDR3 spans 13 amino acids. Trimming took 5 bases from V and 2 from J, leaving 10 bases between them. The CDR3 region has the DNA TGTGCCAGCAGTCGACAAACCGCCTACGAGCAGTACTTC. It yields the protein CASSRQTAYEQYF.

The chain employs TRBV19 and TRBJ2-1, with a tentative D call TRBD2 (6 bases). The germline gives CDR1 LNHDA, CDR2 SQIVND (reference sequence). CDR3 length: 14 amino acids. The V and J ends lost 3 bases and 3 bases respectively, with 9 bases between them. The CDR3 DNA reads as TGTGCCAGTAGTATGAGGGAGGTCTACAATGAGCAGTTCTTC. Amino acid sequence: CASSMREVYNEQFF.

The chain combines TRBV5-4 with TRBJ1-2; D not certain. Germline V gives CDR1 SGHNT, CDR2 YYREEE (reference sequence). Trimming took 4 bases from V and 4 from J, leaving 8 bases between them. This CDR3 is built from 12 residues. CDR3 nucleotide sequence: TGTGCCAGCAGCGGAGGATCCTATGGCTACACCTTC. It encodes CASSGGSYGYTF.

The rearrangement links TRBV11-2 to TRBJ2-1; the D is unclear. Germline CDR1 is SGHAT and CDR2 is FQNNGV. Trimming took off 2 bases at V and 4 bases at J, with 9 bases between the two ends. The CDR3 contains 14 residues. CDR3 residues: CASSLLRSYNEQFF. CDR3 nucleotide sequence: TGTGCCAGCAGCTTACTTCGGTCTTACAATGAGCAGTTCTTC.

The CDR3, as DNA: TGTGCCATCAGTGAGTCCACAAACAATCAGCCCCAGCATTTT. The encoded protein is CAISESTNNQPQHF. V gene TRBV10-3 combines with J gene TRBJ1-5; D is undetermined. Germline CDR1 ENHRY, CDR2 SYGVKD. This CDR3 spans 14 amino acids. The ends were cut back, 0 bases at V and 3 bases at J, with 6 bases in the middle.

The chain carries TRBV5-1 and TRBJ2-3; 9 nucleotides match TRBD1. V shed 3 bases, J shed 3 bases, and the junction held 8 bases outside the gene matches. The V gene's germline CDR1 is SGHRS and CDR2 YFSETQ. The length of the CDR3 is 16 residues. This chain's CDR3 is CASSSVPGQGTDTQYF. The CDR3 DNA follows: TGCGCCAGCAGCTCAGTTCCGGGACAGGGAACAGATACGCAGTATTTT. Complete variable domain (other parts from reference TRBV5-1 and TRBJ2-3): KAGVTQTPRYLIKTRGQQVTLSCSPISGHRSVSWYQQTPGQGLQFLFEYFSETQRNKGNFPGRFSGRQFSNSRSEMNVSTLELGDSALYLCASSSVPGQGTDTQYFGPGTRLTVL.

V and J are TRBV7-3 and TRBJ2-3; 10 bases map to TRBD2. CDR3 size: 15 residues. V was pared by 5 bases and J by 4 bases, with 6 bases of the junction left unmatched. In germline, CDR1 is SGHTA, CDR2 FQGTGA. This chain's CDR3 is CASSPGTSVADTQYF. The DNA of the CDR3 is TGTGCCAGCAGCCCGGGGACTAGCGTCGCAGATACGCAGTATTTT.

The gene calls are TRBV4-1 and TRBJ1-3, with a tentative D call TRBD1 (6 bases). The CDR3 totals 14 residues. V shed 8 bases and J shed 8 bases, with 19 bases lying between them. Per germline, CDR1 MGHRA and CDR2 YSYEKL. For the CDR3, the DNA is TGCGCCAGCTGGGATGGGGCAGGGGACGACACCATATATTTT. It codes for CASWDGAGDDTIYF.

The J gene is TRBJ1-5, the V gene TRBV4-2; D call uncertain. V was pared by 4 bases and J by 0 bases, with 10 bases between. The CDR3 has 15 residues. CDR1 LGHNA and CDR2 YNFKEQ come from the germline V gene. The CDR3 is CASSLAGVSNQPQHF. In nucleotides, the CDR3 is TGTGCCAGCAGCCTTGCCGGGGTTAGCAATCAGCCCCAGCATTTT.

CDR3 coding DNA: TGTGCCAGCAGACAGAGGGGGAGTAGCTACAATGAGCAGTTCTTC. Translated: CASRQRGSSYNEQFF. The J gene is TRBJ2-1, the V gene TRBV2, with D possibly TRBD1 on 6 matching bases. Looked up from germline, CDR1 is SNHLY and CDR2 is FYNNEI. The V gene lost 6 bases and the J gene lost 3 bases, with 15 bases spanning the gap. The CDR3 sequence is 15 residues long.

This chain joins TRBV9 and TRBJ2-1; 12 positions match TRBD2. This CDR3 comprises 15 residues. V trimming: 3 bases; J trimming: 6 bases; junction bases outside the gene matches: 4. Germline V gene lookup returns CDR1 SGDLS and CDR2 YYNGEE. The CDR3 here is CASSAWGLAGNEQFF. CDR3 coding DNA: TGTGCCAGCAGCGCTTGGGGACTAGCGGGCAATGAGCAGTTCTTC.

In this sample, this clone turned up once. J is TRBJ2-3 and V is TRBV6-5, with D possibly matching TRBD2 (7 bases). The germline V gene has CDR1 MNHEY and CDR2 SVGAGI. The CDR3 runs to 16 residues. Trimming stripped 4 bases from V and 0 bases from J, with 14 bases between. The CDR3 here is CASSFPGGRSTDTQYF. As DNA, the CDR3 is TGTGCCAGCAGTTTTCCCGGGGGGCGAAGCACAGATACGCAGTATTTT.